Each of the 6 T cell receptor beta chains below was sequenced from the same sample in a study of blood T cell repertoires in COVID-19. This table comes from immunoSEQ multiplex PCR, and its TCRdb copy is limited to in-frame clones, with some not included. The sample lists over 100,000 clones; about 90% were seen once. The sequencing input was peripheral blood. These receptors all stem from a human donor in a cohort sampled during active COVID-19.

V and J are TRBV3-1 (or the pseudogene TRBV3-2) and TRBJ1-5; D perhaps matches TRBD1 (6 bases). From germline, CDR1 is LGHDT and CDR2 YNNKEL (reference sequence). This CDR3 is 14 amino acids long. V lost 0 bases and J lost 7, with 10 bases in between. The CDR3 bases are TGTGCCAGCAGCCAAGACCCACAGGGACAGCCCCAGCATTTT. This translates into CASSQDPQGQPQHF.

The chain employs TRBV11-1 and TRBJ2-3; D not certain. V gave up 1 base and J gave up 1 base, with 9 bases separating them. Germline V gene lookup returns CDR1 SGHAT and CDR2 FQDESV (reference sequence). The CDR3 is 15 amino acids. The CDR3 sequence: CASSLVYTGTDTQYF. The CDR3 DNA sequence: TGTGCCAGCAGCTTAGTTTATACGGGCACAGATACGCAGTATTTT.

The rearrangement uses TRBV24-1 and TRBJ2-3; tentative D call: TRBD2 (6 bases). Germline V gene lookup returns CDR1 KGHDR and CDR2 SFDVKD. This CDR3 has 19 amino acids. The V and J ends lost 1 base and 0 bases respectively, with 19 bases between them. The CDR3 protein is CATSDFPSGGGSSTDTQYF. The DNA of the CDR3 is TGTGCCACCAGTGATTTTCCCAGCGGAGGAGGGTCTAGCACAGATACGCAGTATTTT.

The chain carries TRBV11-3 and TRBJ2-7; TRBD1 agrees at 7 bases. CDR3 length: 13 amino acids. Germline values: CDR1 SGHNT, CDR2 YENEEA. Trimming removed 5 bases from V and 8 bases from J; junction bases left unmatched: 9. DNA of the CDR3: TGTGCCAGCAGCCCGAAACGACAGGGTCAGCAGTACTTC. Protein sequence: CASSPKRQGQQYF.

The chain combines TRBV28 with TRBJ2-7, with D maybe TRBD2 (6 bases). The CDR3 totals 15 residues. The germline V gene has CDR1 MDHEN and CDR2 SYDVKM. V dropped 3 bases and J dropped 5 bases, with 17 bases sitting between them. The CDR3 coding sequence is TGTGCCAGCAGTTTTTTCTCGGGGGATTGGGACGAGCAGTACTTC. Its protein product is CASSFFSGDWDEQYF. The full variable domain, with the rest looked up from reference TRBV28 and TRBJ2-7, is DVKVTQSSRYLVKRTGEKVFLECVQDMDHENMFWYRQDPGLGLRLIYFSYDVKMKEKGDIPEGYSVSREKKERFSLILESASTNQTSMYLCASSFFSGDWDEQYFGPGTRLTVT.

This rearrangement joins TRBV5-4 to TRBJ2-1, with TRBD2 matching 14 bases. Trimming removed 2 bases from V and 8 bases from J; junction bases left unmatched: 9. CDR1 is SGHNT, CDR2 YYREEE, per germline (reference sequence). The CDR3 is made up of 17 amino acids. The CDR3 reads CASSFRGLAGVWDEQFF. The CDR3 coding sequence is TGTGCCAGCAGCTTCCGGGGACTAGCGGGAGTTTGGGATGAGCAGTTCTTC.